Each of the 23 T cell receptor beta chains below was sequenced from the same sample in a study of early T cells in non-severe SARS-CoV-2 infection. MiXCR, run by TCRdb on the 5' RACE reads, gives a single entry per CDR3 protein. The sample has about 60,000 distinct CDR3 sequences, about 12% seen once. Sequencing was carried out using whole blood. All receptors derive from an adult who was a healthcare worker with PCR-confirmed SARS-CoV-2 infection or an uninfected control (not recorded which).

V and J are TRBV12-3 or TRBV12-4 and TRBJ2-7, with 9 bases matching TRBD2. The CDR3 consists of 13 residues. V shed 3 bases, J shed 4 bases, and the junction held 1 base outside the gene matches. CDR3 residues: CASSFGLAYEQYF. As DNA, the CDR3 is TGTGCCAGCAGTTTTGGACTAGCGTACGAGCAGTACTTC.

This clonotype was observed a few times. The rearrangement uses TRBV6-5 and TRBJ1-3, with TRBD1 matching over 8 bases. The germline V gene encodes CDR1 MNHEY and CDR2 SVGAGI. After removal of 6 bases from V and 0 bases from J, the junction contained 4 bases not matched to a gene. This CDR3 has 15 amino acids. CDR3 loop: CASRGQGLSGNTIYF. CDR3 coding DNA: TGTGCCAGCAGAGGACAGGGTCTCTCTGGAAACACCATATATTTT.

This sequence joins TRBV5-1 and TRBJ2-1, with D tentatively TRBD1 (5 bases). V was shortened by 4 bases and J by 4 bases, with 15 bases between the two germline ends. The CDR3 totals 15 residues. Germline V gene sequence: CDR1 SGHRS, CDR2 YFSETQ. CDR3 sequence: CASSGLAGPYNEQFF. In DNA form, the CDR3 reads TGCGCCAGCAGCGGATTGGCAGGGCCGTACAATGAGCAGTTCTTC.

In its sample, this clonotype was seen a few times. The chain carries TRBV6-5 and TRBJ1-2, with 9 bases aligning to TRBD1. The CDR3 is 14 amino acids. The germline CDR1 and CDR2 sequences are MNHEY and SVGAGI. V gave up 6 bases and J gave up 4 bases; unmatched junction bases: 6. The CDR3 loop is CASRSGTGPYGYTF. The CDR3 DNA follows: TGTGCCAGCAGGTCCGGGACAGGGCCCTATGGCTACACCTTC.

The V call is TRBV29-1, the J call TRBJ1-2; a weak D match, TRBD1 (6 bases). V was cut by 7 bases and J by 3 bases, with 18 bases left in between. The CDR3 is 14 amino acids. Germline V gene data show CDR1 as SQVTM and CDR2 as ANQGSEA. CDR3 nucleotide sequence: TGCAGCGCCGCGATAAGCAGGGGCGACTATGGCTACACCTTC. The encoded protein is CSAAISRGDYGYTF.

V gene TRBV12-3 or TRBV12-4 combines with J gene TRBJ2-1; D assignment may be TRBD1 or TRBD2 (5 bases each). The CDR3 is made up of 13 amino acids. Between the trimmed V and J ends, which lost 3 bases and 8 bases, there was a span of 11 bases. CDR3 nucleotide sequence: TGTGCCAGCAGTTTTGGGGGTTTTTATGAGCAGTTCTTC. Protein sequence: CASSFGGFYEQFF.

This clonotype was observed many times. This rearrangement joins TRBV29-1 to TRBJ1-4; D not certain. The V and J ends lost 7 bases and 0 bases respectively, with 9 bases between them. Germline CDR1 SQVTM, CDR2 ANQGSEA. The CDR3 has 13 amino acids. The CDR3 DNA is TGCAGCGCCGCCGGGACAACTAATGAAAAACTGTTTTTT. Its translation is CSAAGTTNEKLFF.

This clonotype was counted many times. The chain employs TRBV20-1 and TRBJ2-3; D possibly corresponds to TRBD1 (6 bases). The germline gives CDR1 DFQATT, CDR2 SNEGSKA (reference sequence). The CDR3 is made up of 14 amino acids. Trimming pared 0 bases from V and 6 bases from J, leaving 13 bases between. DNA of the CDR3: TGCAGTGCTAGAGATGTTAACAGGGCGGATACGCAGTATTTT. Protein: CSARDVNRADTQYF.

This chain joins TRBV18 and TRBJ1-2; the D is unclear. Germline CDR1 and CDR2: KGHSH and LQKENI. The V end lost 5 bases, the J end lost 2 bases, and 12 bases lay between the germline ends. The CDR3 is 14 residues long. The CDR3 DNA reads TGTGCCAGCTCAACGGCGACAAAAAACTATGGCTACACCTTC. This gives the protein CASSTATKNYGYTF.

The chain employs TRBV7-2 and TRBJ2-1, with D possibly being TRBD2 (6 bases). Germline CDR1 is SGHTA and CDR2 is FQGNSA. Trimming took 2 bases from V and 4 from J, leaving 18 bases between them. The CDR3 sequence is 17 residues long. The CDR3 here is CASSLMRLGQSYNEQFF. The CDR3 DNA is TGTGCCAGCAGCTTAATGAGACTAGGACAATCATACAATGAGCAGTTCTTC.

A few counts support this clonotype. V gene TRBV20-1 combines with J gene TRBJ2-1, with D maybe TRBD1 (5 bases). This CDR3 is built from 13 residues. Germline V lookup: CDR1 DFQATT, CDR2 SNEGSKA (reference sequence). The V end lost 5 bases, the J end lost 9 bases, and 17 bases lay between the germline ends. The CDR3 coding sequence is TGCAGTGCTCAAGGTAGACAGACCCTTGAGCAGTTCTTC. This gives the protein CSAQGRQTLEQFF.

The CDR3 region is CASSQVDNSPLHF. CDR3 nucleotide sequence: TGTGCCAGCAGCCAAGTTGATAATTCACCCCTCCACTTT. The chain joins TRBV3-1 to TRBJ1-6; D ambiguous. CDR3 length equals 13 residues. Trimming removed 1 base at V and 5 bases at J, with 3 bases between. Germline V gene sequence: CDR1 LGHDT, CDR2 YNNKEL (reference sequence).

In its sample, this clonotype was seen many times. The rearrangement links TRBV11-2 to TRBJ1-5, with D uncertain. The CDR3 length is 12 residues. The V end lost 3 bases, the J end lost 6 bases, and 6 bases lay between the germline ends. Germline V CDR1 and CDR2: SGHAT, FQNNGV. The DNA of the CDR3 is TGTGCCAGCAGCTTCGGCACTCAGCCCCAGCATTTT. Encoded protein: CASSFGTQPQHF.

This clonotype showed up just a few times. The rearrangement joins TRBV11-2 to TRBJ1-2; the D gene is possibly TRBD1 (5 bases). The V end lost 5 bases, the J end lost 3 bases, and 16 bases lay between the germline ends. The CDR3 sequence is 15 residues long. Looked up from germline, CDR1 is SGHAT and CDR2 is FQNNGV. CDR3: CASSGQGDTYYGYTF. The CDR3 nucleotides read TGTGCCAGCAGCGGGCAGGGAGACACTTACTATGGCTACACCTTC.

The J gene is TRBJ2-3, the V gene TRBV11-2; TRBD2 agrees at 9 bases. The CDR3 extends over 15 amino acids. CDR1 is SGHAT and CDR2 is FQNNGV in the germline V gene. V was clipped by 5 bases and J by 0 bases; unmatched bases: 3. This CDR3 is CASSVSGGSTDTQYF. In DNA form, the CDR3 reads TGTGCCAGCAGCGTTAGCGGGGGAAGCACAGATACGCAGTATTTT.

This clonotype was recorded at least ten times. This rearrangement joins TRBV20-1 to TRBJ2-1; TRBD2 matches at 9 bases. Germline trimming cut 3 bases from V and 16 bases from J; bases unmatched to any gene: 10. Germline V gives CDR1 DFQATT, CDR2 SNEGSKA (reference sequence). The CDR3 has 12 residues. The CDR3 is CSASAAAGGVFF. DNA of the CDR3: TGCAGTGCTAGTGCAGCAGCGGGAGGAGTCTTCTTC.

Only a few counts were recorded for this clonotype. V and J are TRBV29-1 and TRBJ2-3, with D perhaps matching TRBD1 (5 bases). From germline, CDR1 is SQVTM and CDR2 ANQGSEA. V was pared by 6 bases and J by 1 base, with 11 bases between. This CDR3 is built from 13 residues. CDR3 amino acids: CSVNGRGTDTQYF. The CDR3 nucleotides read TGCAGCGTCAACGGCAGGGGCACAGATACGCAGTATTTT.

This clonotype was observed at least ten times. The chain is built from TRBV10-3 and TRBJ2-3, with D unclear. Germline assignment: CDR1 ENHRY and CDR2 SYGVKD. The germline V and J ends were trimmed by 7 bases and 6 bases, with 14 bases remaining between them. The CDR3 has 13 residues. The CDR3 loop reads CAINLGGRDTQYF. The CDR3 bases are TGTGCCATCAACCTCGGCGGCAGGGATACGCAGTATTTT.

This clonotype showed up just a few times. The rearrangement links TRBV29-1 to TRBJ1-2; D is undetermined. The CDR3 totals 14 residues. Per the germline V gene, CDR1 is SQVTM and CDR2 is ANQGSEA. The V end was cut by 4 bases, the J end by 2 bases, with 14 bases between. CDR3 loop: CSVGRVGGNYGYTF. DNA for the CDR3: TGCAGCGTTGGTAGGGTAGGAGGGAACTATGGCTACACCTTC.

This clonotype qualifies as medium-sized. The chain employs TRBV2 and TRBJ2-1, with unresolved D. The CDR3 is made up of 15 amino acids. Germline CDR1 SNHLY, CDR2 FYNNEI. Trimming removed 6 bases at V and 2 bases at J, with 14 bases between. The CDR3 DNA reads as TGTGCCAGCAGCTCGCGGCTCCTGGCCTACAATGAGCAGTTCTTC. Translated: CASSSRLLAYNEQFF. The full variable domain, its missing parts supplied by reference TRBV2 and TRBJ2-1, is EPEVTQTPSHQVTQMGQEVILRCVPISNHLYFYWYRQILGQKVEFLVSFYNNEISEKSEIFDDQFSVERPDGSNFTLKIRSTKLEDSAMYFCASSSRLLAYNEQFFGPGTRLTVL.

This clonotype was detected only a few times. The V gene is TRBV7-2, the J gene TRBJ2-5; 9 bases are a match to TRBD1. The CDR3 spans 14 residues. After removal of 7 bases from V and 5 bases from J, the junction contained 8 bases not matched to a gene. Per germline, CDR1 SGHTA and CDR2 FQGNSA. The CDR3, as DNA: TGTGCCAGCACCCCGGGACAGGGCTGGGAGACCCAGTACTTC. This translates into CASTPGQGWETQYF.

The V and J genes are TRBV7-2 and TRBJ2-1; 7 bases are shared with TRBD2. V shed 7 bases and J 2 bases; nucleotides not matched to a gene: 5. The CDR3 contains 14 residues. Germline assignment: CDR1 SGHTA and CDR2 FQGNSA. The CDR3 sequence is CASKSGATYNEQFF. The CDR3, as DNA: TGTGCCAGCAAGAGCGGGGCTACCTACAATGAGCAGTTCTTC.

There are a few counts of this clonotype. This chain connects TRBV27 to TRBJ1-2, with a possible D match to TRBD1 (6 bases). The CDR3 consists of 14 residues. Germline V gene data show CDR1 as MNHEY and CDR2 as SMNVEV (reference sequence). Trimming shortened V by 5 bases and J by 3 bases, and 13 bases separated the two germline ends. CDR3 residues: CASSNNRDDYGYTF. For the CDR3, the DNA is TGTGCCAGCAGTAATAACAGGGATGACTATGGCTACACCTTC.